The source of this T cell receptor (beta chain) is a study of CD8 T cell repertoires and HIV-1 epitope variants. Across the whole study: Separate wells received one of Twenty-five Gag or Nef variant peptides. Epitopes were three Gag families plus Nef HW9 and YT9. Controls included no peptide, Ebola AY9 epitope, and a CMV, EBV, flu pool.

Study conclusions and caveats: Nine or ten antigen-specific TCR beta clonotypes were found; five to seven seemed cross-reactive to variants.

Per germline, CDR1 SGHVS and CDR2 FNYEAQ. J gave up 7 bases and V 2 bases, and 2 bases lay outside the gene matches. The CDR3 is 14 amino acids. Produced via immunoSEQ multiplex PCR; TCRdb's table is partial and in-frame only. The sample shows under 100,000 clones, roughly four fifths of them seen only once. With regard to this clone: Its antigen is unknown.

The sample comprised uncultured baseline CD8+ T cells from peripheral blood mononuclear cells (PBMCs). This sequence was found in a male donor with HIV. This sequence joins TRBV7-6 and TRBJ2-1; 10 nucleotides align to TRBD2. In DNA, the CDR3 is TGTGCCAGCAGCTTACTAGCGGGGGTGAATGAGCAGTTCTTC. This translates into CASSLLAGVNEQFF.